The sequence of this TCR beta chain was determined in a study of blood T cell repertoires in COVID-19. Study background: Sample material is recorded as cDNA or gDNA derived from T cells, B-cell-depleted T cells, or PBMCs.

Seattle's cohort entered during active infection and was followed longitudinally. Source study methods: Amplified reference gene primers provided the basis for estimating nucleated cell counts. The data were produced by immunoSEQ multiplex PCR, yet TCRdb's version contains in-frame clones alone and is incomplete. From that table come the V and J calls and clone size; the DNA was used to work out D and trimming. In the table there are roughly 250,000 clones, more than 85% of which are singletons. J gave up 1 base and V 4 bases, and 3 bases lay outside the gene matches. The CDR3 loop spans 15 amino acids. Germline CDR1 MNHEY, CDR2 SVGEGT.

What was sequenced was peripheral blood. This chain uses TRBV6-2 or TRBV6-3 with TRBJ2-2; TRBD1 aligns across 7 bases. This receptor was taken from a person aged 18 to 35 with COVID-19, enrolled during active disease. The CDR3 DNA reads TGTGCCAGCAGTTTACGGACAGGGAACACCGGGGAGCTGTTTTTT. Its translation is CASSLRTGNTGELFF.